This is a list of T cell receptor beta chains from one sample in a study of cytomegalovirus exposure and HLA in healthy donors. The data were produced by immunoSEQ multiplex PCR, yet TCRdb's version contains in-frame clones alone and is incomplete. Among some 120,000 clones listed, 75% to 85% were seen once. The sample taken for sequencing was PBMCs. The receptors stem from a male donor in good health and CMV-seronegative. Both conserved end residues are trimmed from each CDR3. Each record gives: CDR3 protein, V gene, J gene.

ASSLRMNTEAF	TRBV7-2	TRBJ1-1
ASRGLAGEDEQF	TRBV2	TRBJ2-1
ASSLWASGGQETQY	TRBV5-1	TRBJ2-5
ASSEVVSYNSPLH	TRBV6-1	TRBJ1-6
ASSPGTSNEQY	TRBV5-1	TRBJ2-7
ASSPSWGELNTEAF	TRBV27	TRBJ1-1
AISGSGATNYGYT	TRBV10-3	TRBJ1-2
SSSPIRGAYEQY	TRBV7-9	TRBJ2-7
ASSLSIDRVFYEQY	TRBV19	TRBJ2-7
ASSLGSSYEQY	TRBV11-2	TRBJ2-7
ASSRTSGTSGGDTQY	TRBV4-3	TRBJ2-3
AWSVGLAGSSDTQY	TRBV30	TRBJ2-3
ASSRQGVNYGYT	TRBV11-2	TRBJ1-2
ASSLIAGSEAF	TRBV7-2	TRBJ1-1
ASSVGPYRGDTQY	TRBV9	TRBJ2-3
ASGSRGSVTLRSYNEQF	TRBV7-8	TRBJ2-1
ASSEVGGRTEAF	TRBV25-1	TRBJ1-1
ASSQDSFNSGNTIY	TRBV4-2	TRBJ1-3
ASTSRGLRFGYT	TRBV6-1	TRBJ1-2
ASSLYRQRGAGGELF	TRBV27	TRBJ2-2
ASSPGQGMGTGELF	TRBV6-6	TRBJ2-2
ASRPRGGLDTEAF	TRBV6-1	TRBJ1-1
ASSESRVGEKLF	TRBV6-1	TRBJ1-4
ATTGGGSNYGYT	TRBV7-2	TRBJ1-2
ASRLGRGGTEAF	TRBV28	TRBJ1-1
ASRLGGLYNSPLH	TRBV11-2	TRBJ1-6
ASSIDSLSGANGLT	TRBV19	TRBJ2-6
ASSESHRRTEAF	TRBV10-1	TRBJ1-1
ASSVSQVPNSPLH	TRBV7-2	TRBJ1-6
ASSFGLLNEQY	TRBV7-2	TRBJ2-7
ASSPPGNAEAF	TRBV7-3	TRBJ1-1
ASSLDPDSRFYEQY	TRBV28	TRBJ2-7
ASSLEVWGDSSTDTQY	TRBV11-3	TRBJ2-3
ASSESSLAKNIQY	TRBV6-1	TRBJ2-4
ASSLGVAGGITGNTIY	TRBV5-1	TRBJ1-3
ASSWGDSGKAF	TRBV6-6	TRBJ1-1
AIKGNGADHEQY	TRBV10-3	TRBJ2-7
ASSWGQNQPQH	TRBV7-9	TRBJ1-5
ASRAGVSMNSPLH	TRBV6-5	TRBJ1-6
ASSFNRGWNTEAF	TRBV5-4	TRBJ1-1
ASSYGLAGKETQY	TRBV6-6	TRBJ2-5
ASSAAGTGVTDTQY	TRBV7-6	TRBJ2-3